The entry below describes one T cell receptor (beta chain). The antigen remains unidentified. TCR sequencing used cDNA made by reverse transcription of extracted RNA. Generated by immunoSEQ multiplex PCR, the TCRdb table keeps only in-frame clones and is missing some. The data show approximately 150,000 clones, roughly 50% seen once. The germline V gene encodes CDR1 MGHDK and CDR2 SYGVNS. CDR3 length: 13 residues. The ends were cut back, 1 base at V and 7 bases at J, with 7 bases in the middle. The data belong to a study of CD8+ T cells in alopecia areata. Overall study results and limits: In lesional scalp, particularly from alopecia totalis/universalis, clonality was higher than in normal scalp.

The chain employs TRBV25-1 and TRBJ2-2, with D unclear. The receptor was isolated from a human donor with alopecia areata. Sequenced: CD4+ T cells sorted from blood. CDR3 nucleotide sequence: TGTGCCAGCAGTGAATTGGATGGCGGGGAGCTGTTTTTT. It encodes CASSELDGGELFF.